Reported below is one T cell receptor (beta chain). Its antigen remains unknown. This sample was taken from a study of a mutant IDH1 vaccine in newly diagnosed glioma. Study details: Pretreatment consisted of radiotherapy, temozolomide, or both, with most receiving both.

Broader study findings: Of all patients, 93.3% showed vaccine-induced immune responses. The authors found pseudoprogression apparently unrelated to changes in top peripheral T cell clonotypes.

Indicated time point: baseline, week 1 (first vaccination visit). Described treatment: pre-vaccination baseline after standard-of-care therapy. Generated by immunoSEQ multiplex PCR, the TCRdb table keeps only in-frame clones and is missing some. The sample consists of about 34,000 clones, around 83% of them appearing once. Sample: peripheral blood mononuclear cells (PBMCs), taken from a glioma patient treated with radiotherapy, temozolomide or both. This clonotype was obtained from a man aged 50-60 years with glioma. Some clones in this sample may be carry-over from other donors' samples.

The CDR3 region is CASSPAGGYYGYTF. The CDR3 DNA reads as TGTGCCAGCTCACCAGCGGGGGGCTACTATGGCTACACCTTC. V usage is TRBV18 and J usage is TRBJ1-2; D might be TRBD1 (6 bases). The CDR3 is 14 residues long. Germline lookup yields CDR1 KGHSH and CDR2 LQKENI. V shed 2 bases and J shed 3 bases, with 10 bases lying between them.